The 23 T cell receptor beta chains listed next were all sequenced from one sample in a study of shared clonotypes between healthy human individuals. Produced via immunoSEQ multiplex PCR; TCRdb's table is partial and in-frame only. The sample carries about 710,000 clones, 73% recorded once. The sample comprised memory CD4+ T cells sorted from blood. Subset noted: CD45RA-negative fraction. These receptors were obtained from a woman aged 25 to 39 in good health.

As concerns this clone: The sample has other DNA sequences that encode this CDR3 too. The rearrangement links TRBV6-5 to TRBJ1-1; D uncertain. Per the germline V gene, CDR1 is MNHEY and CDR2 is SVGAGI. The CDR3 is 14 residues long. V was pared by 2 bases and J by 1 base, with 8 bases between. The CDR3 bases are TGTGCCAGCAGTTACGGGCAGCAGAACACTGAAGCTTTCTTT. This translates into CASSYGQQNTEAFF.

The V gene is TRBV6-5, the J gene TRBJ1-1; tentatively, D is TRBD1 (6 bases). The CDR3 covers 13 residues. V lost 6 bases and J 1 base, leaving 9 bases between the germline ends. Germline CDR1 and CDR2: MNHEY and SVGAGI. For the CDR3, the DNA is TGTGCCAGCAGAAAGACAGGGAACACTGAAGCTTTCTTT. This encodes CASRKTGNTEAFF.

Written as DNA, the CDR3 is TGTGCCAGCGGCCGTAGCTCCTACAATGAGCAGTTCTTC. Its protein is CASGRSSYNEQFF. The rearrangement links TRBV28 to TRBJ2-1; D gene unclear. The CDR3 is 13 amino acids. CDR1 is MDHEN and CDR2 is SYDVKM in the germline V gene. V was pared by 8 bases and J by 0 bases, with 8 bases between.

V and J are TRBV25-1 and TRBJ2-7, with 8 nucleotides matching TRBD1. Trimming took 6 bases from V and 1 from J; bases not matched to a gene: 8. The CDR3 has 15 residues. Germline CDR1 is MGHDK and CDR2 is SYGVNS. The CDR3 region has the DNA TGTGCCAGCAGCCCTCCGACAGGGGATTCCTACGAGCAGTACTTC. Protein sequence: CASSPPTGDSYEQYF.

This chain joins TRBV5-4 and TRBJ1-2; a possible D gene is TRBD1 (5 bases). The CDR3 contains 16 residues. Between the trimmed V and J ends, which lost 3 bases and 0 bases, there was a span of 15 bases. Germline CDR1 SGHNT, CDR2 YYREEE (reference sequence). CDR3 amino acids: CASSSGTTATNYGYTF. CDR3 nucleotide sequence: TGTGCCAGCAGCTCCGGGACGACGGCTACTAACTATGGCTACACCTTC. The entire variable domain, with the rest obtained from reference TRBV5-4 and TRBJ1-2, is as follows: ETGVTQSPTHLIKTRGQQVTLRCSSQSGHNTVSWYQQALGQGPQFIFQYYREEENGRGNFPPRFSGLQFPNYSSELNVNALELDDSALYLCASSSGTTATNYGYTFGSGTRLTVV.

Remarks on this clone: Other DNA variants within this sample encode the same CDR3. The CDR3 is CASSLRQGNQPQHF. CDR3 nucleotides: TGTGCCAGCAGCCTACGACAGGGGAATCAGCCCCAGCATTTT. J is TRBJ1-5 and V is TRBV7-6, with 8 bases aligning to TRBD1. This CDR3 is built from 14 residues. The germline gives CDR1 SGHVS, CDR2 FNYEAQ. V shed 5 bases, J shed 4 bases, and the junction held 4 bases outside the gene matches.

With respect to this clone: Distinct nucleotide sequences in the sample also encode this CDR3. The chain uses TRBV28 and TRBJ2-3; no clear D gene. Germline-derived CDR1 and CDR2 are MDHEN and SYDVKM. V was clipped by 6 bases and J by 0 bases, with 10 bases between them. This CDR3 comprises 14 residues. The CDR3 reads CASRAGTSTDTQYF. For the CDR3, the DNA is TGTGCCAGCAGAGCAGGAACTAGCACAGATACGCAGTATTTT.

On this clone itself: The same CDR3 arises from other DNA sequences in this sample as well. The rearrangement joins TRBV11-2 to TRBJ1-2; possible D gene TRBD1, 5 bases. Between the trimmed V and J ends, which lost 0 bases and 0 bases, there was a span of 5 bases. The V gene's germline CDR1 is SGHAT and CDR2 FQNNGV. This CDR3 is built from 14 residues. In DNA form, the CDR3 reads TGTGCCAGCAGCTTAGACAGGGCTAACTATGGCTACACCTTC. It encodes CASSLDRANYGYTF.

The rearrangement uses TRBV7-2 and TRBJ2-7; no definite D call. CDR3 size: 17 residues. V was trimmed by 1 base and J by 2 bases, leaving 18 bases between them. Germline CDR1 reads SGHTA; CDR2 reads FQGNSA. Written as DNA, the CDR3 is TGTGCCAGCAGCTTAGACCCCCCCGACACGGTTCCCTACGAGCAGTACTTC. It encodes CASSLDPPDTVPYEQYF.

The V and J genes are TRBV5-6 and TRBJ2-5; 7 bases align to TRBD1. This CDR3 region has 17 residues. The germline CDR1 and CDR2 sequences are SGHDT and YYEEEE. V was clipped by 1 base and J by 5 bases; unmatched bases: 14. The CDR3 sequence: CASSLMGPGTVGETQYF. CDR3 nucleotide sequence: TGTGCCAGCAGCTTGATGGGACCCGGGACAGTAGGCGAGACCCAGTACTTC.

This clone was picked up a small number of times. This sequence joins TRBV28 and TRBJ1-5, with D unresolved. Per germline, CDR1 MDHEN and CDR2 SYDVKM. CDR3 length: 18 amino acids. V was trimmed by 4 bases and J by 0 bases, leaving 19 bases between them. The CDR3 DNA is TGTGCCAGCAGTTACCAGGTCCTAGCCGCAAATAGCAATCAGCCCCAGCATTTT. It codes for CASSYQVLAANSNQPQHF.

This clone was recorded a few times. The same CDR3 can be traced to other DNA sequences in this sample. DNA for the CDR3: TGCGCCAGCAGCTTGGGGGATCGCGATAATGAAAAACTGTTTTTT. This encodes CASSLGDRDNEKLFF. The chain links TRBV5-1 to TRBJ1-4; D gene unclear. Trimming took 0 bases from V and 4 from J, leaving 10 bases between them. CDR1 SGHRS and CDR2 YFSETQ come from the germline V gene. The CDR3 spans 15 residues.

The chain has TRBV6-6 and TRBJ2-5; D is unclear. This CDR3 spans 13 amino acids. The V and J ends lost 2 bases and 2 bases respectively, with 6 bases between them. Germline lookup yields CDR1 MNHNY and CDR2 SVGAGI (reference sequence). The CDR3 sequence: CASSYPEQETQYF. The CDR3 coding sequence is TGTGCCAGCAGTTACCCAGAACAAGAGACCCAGTACTTC.

This clone was counted a single time. The chain couples TRBV2 to TRBJ1-1; 10 bases are a match to TRBD1. V trimming: 8 bases; J trimming: 11 bases; junction bases outside the gene matches: 11. In germline, CDR1 is SNHLY, CDR2 FYNNEI. This CDR3 is built from 13 residues. Here the CDR3 DNA reads TGTGCCAGCGACTTGGACAGGGGGTTCGGGGCTTTCTTT. Residues: CASDLDRGFGAFF.

The rearrangement joins TRBV6-6 to TRBJ2-3, with 8 bases identical to TRBD2. Trimming cost V 6 bases and J 4 bases; bases outside gene matches: 12. The CDR3 sequence is 16 residues long. Germline-derived CDR1 and CDR2 are MNHNY and SVGAGI (reference sequence). The CDR3 DNA follows: TGTGCCAGCAGGCGACCAAGCGGGAGCGGGGCAGATACGCAGTATTTT. It specifies CASRRPSGSGADTQYF.

Turning to this clone: The sample carries other DNA sequences with the same CDR3. The gene calls are TRBV5-1 and TRBJ2-1; 9 positions agree with TRBD2. The CDR3 loop spans 14 amino acids. V lost 4 bases, J lost 3 bases, and 2 bases stayed unmatched. Germline V gene lookup returns CDR1 SGHRS and CDR2 YFSETQ. CDR3: CASSGSGGYNEQFF. CDR3 DNA: TGCGCCAGCAGCGGTAGCGGGGGCTACAATGAGCAGTTCTTC.

This clone appeared a few times. As DNA, the CDR3 is TGTGCCAGCTTGGACAGGAAGAATGAAAAACTGTTTTTT. Protein product: CASLDRKNEKLFF. This chain links TRBV25-1 with TRBJ1-4; 7 bases align to TRBD1. The CDR3 has 13 amino acids. V lost 8 bases to trimming and J lost 5 bases; unmatched junction nucleotides: 5. The germline CDR1 and CDR2 sequences are MGHDK and SYGVNS.

This chain joins TRBV6-5 and TRBJ2-7, with TRBD2 matching 10 bases. The assigned J gene may be wrong: the sequence end matches TRBJ2-1 better. This CDR3 comprises 14 residues. Germline CDR1 MNHEY, CDR2 SVGAGI. Written as DNA, the CDR3 is TGTGCCAGCAGTCTAGCGGGAGAAAACAATGAGCAGTTCTTC. Protein product: CASSLAGENNEQFF.

Turning to this clone: Other DNA sequences within the sample encode an identical CDR3. The genes are TRBV11-2 and TRBJ1-1; 9 bases line up with TRBD1. With 5 bases clipped from V and 1 base from J, the junction kept 2 bases outside the gene matches. The length of the CDR3 is 14 residues. Per the germline V gene, CDR1 is SGHAT and CDR2 is FQNNGV. CDR3 residues: CASSRDRANTEAFF. The DNA for the CDR3 is TGTGCCAGCAGCCGGGACAGGGCGAACACTGAAGCTTTCTTT.

The chain links TRBV27 to TRBJ2-7, with a possible D match to TRBD2 (5 bases). Germline CDR1 MNHEY, CDR2 SMNVEV (reference sequence). Trimming removed 6 bases at V and 2 bases at J, with 20 bases between. The CDR3 runs to 16 residues. This CDR3 reads CASREAGRHQAYEQYF. Here the CDR3 DNA reads TGTGCCAGCAGGGAGGCAGGCCGTCACCAGGCCTACGAGCAGTACTTC.

This chain joins TRBV4-1 and TRBJ2-3, with TRBD2 matching over 9 bases. Unmatched junction bases numbered 6, after V lost 4 bases and J lost 1 base. The CDR3 consists of 16 residues. The V gene's germline CDR1 is MGHRA and CDR2 YSYEKL. The CDR3 region is CASSRSSGARTDTQYF. The CDR3 DNA sequence: TGCGCCAGCAGCCGGTCTAGCGGGGCTCGCACAGATACGCAGTATTTT.

The CDR3 loop is CASSLRWGRDTQYF. The CDR3 DNA reads as TGTGCCAGCAGTTTACGGTGGGGGCGAGATACGCAGTATTTT. V gene TRBV27 combines with J gene TRBJ2-3, with D perhaps TRBD1 (6 bases). V gave up 2 bases and J gave up 5 bases, with 11 bases separating them. The CDR3 extends over 14 amino acids. Germline CDR1 MNHEY, CDR2 SMNVEV (reference sequence).

Only a few counts were recorded for this clone. This chain links TRBV5-4 with TRBJ2-7; 13 nucleotides match TRBD2. The CDR3 spans 16 residues. Germline V lookup: CDR1 SGHNT, CDR2 YYREEE (reference sequence). Trimming removed 4 bases from V and 4 bases from J; junction bases left unmatched: 8. The CDR3 coding sequence is TGTGCCAGCAGCCTTGGGACTAGCGGGATGGAGTACGAGCAGTACTTC. Protein: CASSLGTSGMEYEQYF.